These 22 T cell receptor beta chains were sequenced from one sample in a study of regulatory T cells in long-lasting Graves disease. The authors built TCR beta libraries using iRepertoire HTBI primers and Arm-PCR of CDR3 regions. TCRdb passed the multiplex PCR reads through MiXCR, listing each CDR3 protein once. The repertoire consists of about 430,000 distinct CDR3 sequences, with 21% occurring once and the leading ten covering around an eighth. Time point meaning: persistent/refractory GD, antithyroid drugs over 5 years with positive TRAb. Following extraction of RNA from PBMCs, that RNA was used to make the TCR library. This material consisted of peripheral blood mononuclear cells (PBMCs), taken when the disease was refractory, from a patient treated with antithyroid drugs. The receptor set was obtained from a female donor with Graves disease.

V gene TRBV27 combines with J gene TRBJ2-4; 7 bases align to TRBD1. CDR1 and CDR2 (germline): MNHEY, SMNVEV (reference sequence). The V and J ends lost 5 bases and 9 bases, in that order; junction bases with no gene match: 13. CDR3 size: 15 residues. In DNA, the CDR3 is TGTGCCAGCAGTCGACAGGGTATGGTAGAAGGCATTCAGTACTTC. Residues: CASSRQGMVEGIQYF.

Ten or more counts support this clonotype. The CDR3 protein is CASRKNTEAFF. The CDR3 coding sequence is TGTGCCAGCAGGAAGAACACTGAAGCTTTCTTT. The genes are TRBV28 and TRBJ1-1; D is uncertain. This CDR3 region has 11 residues. Germline-derived CDR1 and CDR2 are MDHEN and SYDVKM. With 6 bases removed from V and 1 base from J, the gap between germline ends came to 3 bases. Complete variable domain (other parts from reference TRBV28 and TRBJ1-1): DVKVTQSSRYLVKRTGEKVFLECVQDMDHENMFWYRQDPGLGLRLIYFSYDVKMKEKGDIPEGYSVSREKKERFSLILESASTNQTSMYLCASRKNTEAFFGQGTRLTVV.

The chain uses TRBV7-9 and TRBJ1-4; the match to TRBD1 covers 7 bases. With 6 bases clipped from V and 7 bases from J, the junction kept 14 bases outside the gene matches. CDR1 is SEHNR and CDR2 is FQNEAQ in the germline V gene (reference sequence). The CDR3 sequence is 16 residues long. The CDR3 coding sequence is TGTGCCAGCAGTTCCGCCCCGACAGGGCTCGGTGAAAAACTGTTTTTT. Translation: CASSSAPTGLGEKLFF.

This clonotype was found a few times. V usage is TRBV9 and J usage is TRBJ2-2, with 8 bases aligning to TRBD2. The CDR3 runs 18 residues. V trimming: 0 bases; J trimming: 7 bases; junction bases outside the gene matches: 14. CDR1 is SGDLS and CDR2 is YYNGEE in the germline V gene. CDR3: CASSVARAGTSISGELFF. In nucleotides, the CDR3 is TGTGCCAGCAGCGTAGCGCGAGCCGGGACTAGTATTAGCGGGGAGCTGTTTTTT.

This clonotype occurred many times. The CDR3 DNA is TGCGCCAGCAGCTTGGCCGAGGCGGGACAGAGCCATTCACCCCTCCACTTT. As protein: CASSLAEAGQSHSPLHF. This chain uses TRBV5-1 with TRBJ1-6, with TRBD1 matching over 7 bases. CDR1 and CDR2 from the germline V gene are SGHRS and YFSETQ. V trimming: 0 bases; J trimming: 8 bases; junction bases outside the gene matches: 11. The CDR3 totals 17 residues.

There are many counts of this clonotype. The V and J genes are TRBV19 and TRBJ1-5, with D hard to call. The CDR3 length is 15 residues. Trimming left V 10 bases short and J 2 bases short, with 18 bases between. Germline values: CDR1 LNHDA, CDR2 SQIVND (reference sequence). Here the CDR3 reads CATTQSGEGNQPQHF. The CDR3 DNA follows: TGTGCCACCACCCAATCCGGGGAGGGCAATCAGCCCCAGCATTTT.

The rearrangement joins TRBV30 to TRBJ1-2; D not certain. The CDR3 has 11 residues. Germline CDR1 and CDR2: GTSNPN and SVGIG (reference sequence). V shed 2 bases and J shed 4 bases, with 5 bases lying between them. CDR3 nucleotide sequence: TGTGCCTGGAGTCAGTTCTATGGCTACACCTTC. Protein product: CAWSQFYGYTF.

The chain combines TRBV6-1 with TRBJ2-2, with TRBD1 as a possible D gene (7 bases). The V end was cut by 1 base, the J end by 6 bases, with 15 bases between. The germline V gene has CDR1 MNHNS and CDR2 SASEGT. The CDR3 length is 16 residues. The CDR3 protein is CASSEGRGQLAGELFF. The CDR3 nucleotides are TGTGCCAGCAGTGAAGGGAGGGGGCAGCTAGCCGGGGAGCTGTTTTTT.

The chain's CDR3 is CAWSQSVAGEFEQYF. In nucleotides, the CDR3 is TGTGCCTGGAGCCAAAGTGTTGCAGGGGAGTTCGAGCAGTACTTC. The chain couples TRBV30 to TRBJ2-7, with D perhaps TRBD1 (6 bases). The CDR3 runs 15 residues. Germline V lookup: CDR1 GTSNPN, CDR2 SVGIG (reference sequence). The V and J ends lost 3 bases and 6 bases respectively, with 21 bases between them.

CDR3 residues: CASSRRTGATGELFF. CDR3 DNA sequence: TGTGCCAGCAGCAGAAGGACAGGGGCCACCGGGGAGCTGTTTTTT. The chain carries TRBV7-2 and TRBJ2-2; the match to TRBD1 covers 9 bases. The germline gives CDR1 SGHTA, CDR2 FQGNSA. The CDR3 has 15 residues. V lost 5 bases and J lost 4; bases outside the gene matches: 5.

This clonotype has a handful of counts. The J gene is TRBJ2-5, the V gene TRBV27; 10 nucleotides match TRBD1. V was clipped by 4 bases and J by 5 bases; unmatched bases: 10. This CDR3 is 16 amino acids long. Germline CDR1 reads MNHEY; CDR2 reads SMNVEV (reference sequence). The CDR3 coding sequence is TGTGCCAGCAGTTACCTCCGGGACAGGGGTCTGGAGACCCAGTACTTC. As protein: CASSYLRDRGLETQYF.

Concerning this clonotype: Relative to the germline gene, one junction end is altered; a read error may explain this. The gene calls are TRBV20-1 and TRBJ1-4; possible D gene TRBD1, 5 bases. CDR3 size: 12 residues. Germline V gene sequence: CDR1 DFQATT, CDR2 SNEGSKA (reference sequence). The CDR3, as DNA: TGCGGTGCTAGACAGTTCATGGCAGAACTGTTTTTT. It encodes CGARQFMAELFF.

This chain joins TRBV2 and TRBJ2-1, with 8 bases fitting TRBD2. The V gene's germline CDR1 is SNHLY and CDR2 FYNNEI. The CDR3 is 15 residues long. The V gene end was trimmed by 2 bases and the J gene end by 6 bases; junction bases not matched to a gene: 6. For the CDR3, the DNA is TGTGCCAGCAGTGAAAGAGTGGGACTAGGCAATGAGCAGTTCTTC. Translating gives CASSERVGLGNEQFF.

In its sample, this clonotype was seen many times. V is TRBV28 and J is TRBJ2-7, with D possibly TRBD2 on 7 matching bases. V was pared by 6 bases and J by 1 base, with 16 bases between. In germline, CDR1 is MDHEN, CDR2 SYDVKM. There are 15 residues in the CDR3. The CDR3 protein is CASSFIRGASYEQYF. CDR3 bases: TGTGCCAGCAGCTTTATACGGGGGGCTTCCTACGAGCAGTACTTC.

Concerning this clonotype: A read error may be the cause here, since a much bigger clone is one base away. The V call is TRBV27, the J call TRBJ2-2; no firm D call. Per germline, CDR1 MNHEY and CDR2 SMNVEV (reference sequence). The CDR3 sequence is 14 residues long. Between the trimmed V and J ends, which lost 6 bases and 0 bases, there was a span of 8 bases. This chain's CDR3 is CASRVGANTGELFF. The CDR3 DNA sequence: TGTGCCAGCAGGGTGGGTGCGAACACCGGGGAGCTGTTTTTT.

Ten or more counts support this clonotype. The rearrangement uses TRBV6-5 and TRBJ1-2; TRBD1 is a possible D gene (6 bases). Germline loops: CDR1 MNHEY, CDR2 SVGAGI. The CDR3 extends over 15 amino acids. V lost 4 bases, J lost 1 base, and 13 bases lay in between. The CDR3 here is CASSSYRENNYGYTF. CDR3 bases: TGTGCCAGCAGTTCGTACAGGGAGAATAACTATGGCTACACCTTC.

This clonotype has at least ten counts. This chain links TRBV20-1 with TRBJ1-2; 8 bases line up with TRBD1. Germline CDR1 reads DFQATT; CDR2 reads SNEGSKA (reference sequence). This CDR3 has 17 amino acids. The ends lost 3 bases at V and 6 bases at J; junction bases unmatched: 18. CDR3 DNA: TGCAGTGCTAGGGGTGGGGAGCAGGGGGCGAGATCTCATGGCTACACCTTC. Translation gives CSARGGEQGARSHGYTF.

In this sample, this clonotype turned up many times. The V call is TRBV28, the J call TRBJ1-4, with D possibly matching TRBD1 (5 bases). This CDR3 spans 14 amino acids. V was cut by 7 bases and J by 0 bases, with 9 bases left in between. Germline V gives CDR1 MDHEN, CDR2 SYDVKM. The CDR3 DNA reads as TGTGCCAGCAAGGGACCGTCAACTAATGAAAAACTGTTTTTT. The encoded protein is CASKGPSTNEKLFF.

This clonotype was seen repeatedly, ten times or more. The gene calls are TRBV30 and TRBJ1-1; D not certain. V lost 4 bases, J lost 1 base, and 4 bases lay in between. The germline CDR1 and CDR2 sequences are GTSNPN and SVGIG (reference sequence). There are 11 residues in the CDR3. As DNA, the CDR3 is TGTGCCTGGAACAGGAACACTGAAGCTTTCTTT. This sequence encodes CAWNRNTEAFF. Based on the CDR3 plus reference TRBV30 and TRBJ1-1, the full variable domain is SQTIHQWPATLVQPVGSPLSLECTVEGTSNPNLYWYRQAAGRGLQLLFYSVGIGQISSEVPQNLSASRPQDRQFILSSKKLLLSDSGFYLCAWNRNTEAFFGQGTRLTVV.

The chain links TRBV6-5 to TRBJ2-1; D may be TRBD1 or TRBD2 (6 bases each). The CDR3 contains 16 residues. Between the trimmed V and J ends, which lost 2 bases and 3 bases, there was a span of 14 bases. The germline V gene has CDR1 MNHEY and CDR2 SVGAGI. Here the CDR3 reads CASSYDPEGGYNEQFF. The CDR3 DNA is TGTGCCAGCAGTTACGATCCGGAGGGGGGCTACAATGAGCAGTTCTTC.

This chain joins TRBV27 and TRBJ2-7; D is possibly TRBD1 (5 bases). The V gene's germline CDR1 is MNHEY and CDR2 SMNVEV (reference sequence). CDR3 length: 14 residues. V dropped 6 bases and J dropped 3 bases, with 15 bases sitting between them. CDR3 in amino acids: CASSQGSGYYEQYF. The CDR3 DNA reads as TGTGCCAGCAGCCAAGGCTCAGGGTACTACGAGCAGTACTTC.

This clonotype was recorded many times. This chain uses TRBV30 with TRBJ1-4, with 10 bases fitting TRBD1. Germline V gene lookup returns CDR1 GTSNPN and CDR2 SVGIG (reference sequence). CDR3 length: 15 amino acids. The trim removed 1 base at V and 8 bases at J, leaving 7 bases unmatched. In DNA form, the CDR3 reads TGTGCCTGGAGTGCCTCGACAGGGGGCGGCGAAAAACTGTTTTTT. It specifies CAWSASTGGGEKLFF.